This TCR beta chain was identified in a study of shared clonotypes between healthy human individuals. Healthy and HIV-negative, the adult donors had no recent acute infections or vaccinations. There are 15 residues in the CDR3. Germline V CDR1 and CDR2: MDHEN, SYDVKM. The germline V and J ends were trimmed by 4 bases and 2 bases, with 12 bases remaining between them. Method: immunoSEQ multiplex PCR; TCRdb's copy keeps in-frame clones and lacks some. The table shows around 2.5 million clones, with roughly 93% occurring only once. The chain carries TRBV28 and TRBJ2-1; D is ambiguous. Sequencing was performed on naive CD4+ T cells from PBMCs. Described subset: CD45RA+ positively selected. This clonotype was sampled from a man between 18 and 29 years old in good health. Some clones in this sample may be carry-over from other donors' samples. This chain's CDR3 is CASSSSPAPYNEQFF. The CDR3 DNA sequence: TGTGCCAGCAGTTCTTCTCCGGCTCCCTACAATGAGCAGTTCTTC.